Reported below is one T cell receptor (beta chain). Its antigen specificity is not known. No base qualities exist here, and no much larger clone lies one base off it. The data belong to a study of T cells in localized non-small cell lung cancer (dated by TCRdb to 2020 to 2022). For the wider study: The study analyzed T cell repertoires of approximately 240 early-stage NSCLC patients, comparing tumors and uninvolved tumor-adjacent lungs. The cohort comprised around 250 treatment-naïve NSCLC patients with resected, localized lung tumors. A mean age of around 69 years was recorded for the NSCLC patients, of whom 120 to 150 were male and 107 were female. Results and caveats for the whole study, not just this receptor: Higher T cell density in blood was associated with longer overall survival, whereas higher clonality in adjacent lung was associated with shorter survival. A median of around 50 of the top 100 tumor clones turned up in the paired uninvolved adjacent lung, and roughly 28 of those clones also ranked among the top 100 of that same adjacent lung. Multi-region tumor sequencing was not performed, so intratumor heterogeneity could not be excluded. Because of the exploratory design, TCR variables were selected using unadjusted p-values without false-discovery rate correction. Uninvolved tumor-adjacent lung showed the highest T cell clonality, higher than tumor, which suggests more focused antigenic responses in the uninvolved tumor-adjacent lung.

At diagnosis, tumor, uninvolved tumor-adjacent lung and peripheral blood were collected and then preserved as a mix of FFPE and fresh-frozen material. For TCR repertoire profiling, blood samples were analyzed in the form of peripheral blood mononuclear cells. The germline V gene (reference sequence) sets CDR1 to LNHDA and CDR2 to SQIVND. After removal of 4 bases from V and 3 bases from J, the junction retains 8 bases not matched to a gene. The CDR3 covers 15 residues, taking in both the cysteine and the phenylalanine. CDR3 DNA is the only sequence kept; it has 45 bases, read in frame from the first base. The immunoSEQ Assay was used to sequence TCR beta CDR3 regions from DNA. In the source study's methods: To compute T cell density, TCR beta template counts were normalized to usable DNA, which was estimated by amplifying housekeeping genes. Using the preseqR package, richness was estimated by extrapolating to 120,000 templates for tissue samples and 400,000 templates for PBMC samples. Clonality was taken to be one minus Pielou's evenness. To identify tissue-enriched TCRs, differential abundance testing was run on productive amino-acid clonotypes with a minimum total count of 5 and an alpha of 0.1. The Jaccard Index and the Morisita Overlap Index were used to quantify repertoire overlap between compartments. GLIPH clustered TCR beta CDR3s with public tetramer-defined viral CDR3s; viral motifs required at least three viral sequences plus V-gene enrichment. The table was pulled from immuneACCESS by TCRdb, which kept in-frame rearrangements only. Such tables lose some clones; where checked, under half of the loss comes from unresolved V genes, and the rest has no known cause. V and J calls and clone size are copied from that table; D and trimming were computed from the DNA. The sample table records tens of thousands of clones; around four fifths of these occur just once. The ten largest clones capture 17% of the sample.

This receptor was identified in a man aged 35-69 years with stage III lung adenocarcinoma. The chain is encoded by TRBV19 joined to TRBJ1-1; 7 central nucleotides agree with TRBD1. The sequencing here drew on peripheral blood mononuclear cells, taken before any cancer treatment. The CDR3 protein sequence reads: CASSRAGGIDTEAFF. The DNA is as follows: TGTGCCAGTAGTAGGGCAGGGGGGATAGACACTGAAGCTTTCTTT.